Shown below are 8 T cell receptor beta chains from a single sample sequenced in a study of CD8+ T cells in alopecia areata. Indicated treatment: oral pan-JAK inhibitor, 5-10 mg twice daily. Sequencing used cDNA as its template, made by extracting RNA and reverse transcribing it. TCRdb's table, derived via immunoSEQ multiplex PCR, lists solely in-frame clones and lacks some. The data contain under 350,000 clones, 55% to 70% of them seen just once; the ten biggest clones take up more than 1.5%. The sample was CD4+ T cells sorted from blood, taken at week 24, from a patient treated with tofacitinib. These receptors all come from a human donor with alopecia areata.

The sample holds one count of this clone. The genes are TRBV7-3 and TRBJ1-2; no reliable D call. CDR1 is SGHTA, CDR2 FQGTGA, per germline. V lost 2 bases to trimming and J lost 7 bases, with 8 bases between them. The CDR3 totals 12 residues. The CDR3 reads CASSLPRGGYTF. The CDR3 DNA sequence: TGTGCCAGCAGCTTACCGCGGGGTGGCTACACCTTC.

The V and J genes are TRBV30 and TRBJ2-5; D perhaps matches TRBD2 (5 bases). Germline CDR1 reads GTSNPN; CDR2 reads SVGIG (reference sequence). The CDR3 loop spans 15 amino acids. With 0 bases removed from V and 4 bases from J, the gap between germline ends came to 15 bases. CDR3 region: CAWSVRGLVGETQYF. CDR3 DNA: TGTGCCTGGAGTGTACGAGGGTTGGTGGGAGAGACCCAGTACTTC.

This chain links TRBV20-1 with TRBJ2-3; no reliable D call. This CDR3 comprises 11 residues. Germline V gene lookup returns CDR1 DFQATT and CDR2 SNEGSKA (reference sequence). The CDR3 protein is CTGATTDTQYF. CDR3 DNA: TGCACAGGAGCAACCACAGATACGCAGTATTTT.

This chain uses TRBV5-1 with TRBJ2-7; D remains ambiguous. CDR3 length: 14 residues. Looked up from germline, CDR1 is SGHRS and CDR2 is YFSETQ. Trimming removed 5 bases from V and 2 bases from J, with 14 bases in between. The CDR3 DNA follows: TGCGCCAGCAGTGGCGGCCCCCAGGCCTACGAGCAGTACTTC. Protein sequence: CASSGGPQAYEQYF.

The rearrangement uses TRBV27 and TRBJ2-7; 10 positions match TRBD2. The CDR3 consists of 15 residues. V lost 2 bases to trimming and J lost 2 bases; unmatched junction nucleotides: 3. Germline CDR1 is MNHEY and CDR2 is SMNVEV (reference sequence). The CDR3 region has the DNA TGTGCCAGCAGTTTAACGCTAGCGGGGGCCTACGAGCAGTACTTC. Residues: CASSLTLAGAYEQYF.

The J gene is TRBJ1-4, the V gene TRBV25-1; TRBD1 is a possible D gene (6 bases). The ends were cut back, 4 bases at V and 9 bases at J, with 15 bases in the middle. Germline V lookup: CDR1 MGHDK, CDR2 SYGVNS. The CDR3 is made up of 14 amino acids. CDR3 DNA: TGTGCCAGCAGTGCACAGGGACTCGTTAAAAAACTGTTTTTT. Protein: CASSAQGLVKKLFF.

The V call is TRBV6-5, the J call TRBJ2-7; the D is unclear. Trimming removed 2 bases at V and 4 bases at J, with 12 bases between. The germline V gene encodes CDR1 MNHEY and CDR2 SVGAGI. The CDR3 spans 14 residues. The CDR3 DNA is TGTGCCAGCAGTTACACCCTAGACGGGTACGAGCAGTACTTC. The encoded protein is CASSYTLDGYEQYF.

This chain uses TRBV7-2 with TRBJ2-7; no clear D. The CDR3 consists of 16 residues. CDR1 and CDR2 (germline): SGHTA, FQGNSA. Trimming cost V 5 bases and J 0 bases, with 17 bases left between them. In nucleotides, the CDR3 is TGTGCCAGCAGCCAAGGAGACTTTCTGGGCTCCTACGAGCAGTACTTC. This sequence encodes CASSQGDFLGSYEQYF.